Listed here are 10 T cell receptor beta chains from one sample, sequenced in a study of T cells after yellow fever vaccination (dated by TCRdb to the late 2010s). The sample's treatment or condition, from its label and the paper: live attenuated yellow fever vaccine strain. Libraries were constructed by 5' RACE. Sequencing took place on an Illumina HiSeq 2500. TCRdb trimmed public reads at Q25 via fastp, called clones via MiXCR and kept in-frame beta chains. A single entry per CDR3 protein holds the most common genes and DNA from its merged rows. This sample has 250,000 or so distinct CDR3 sequences in its table, and around 6.7% of those were observed once. Together, the top ten hold roughly 1% of the sample. Source: CD4+ T cells sorted from PBMCs, taken on the day of the yellow fever booster vaccination. These receptors came from a man aged 30 to 45 who received the YFV17D yellow fever vaccine.

In this sample, this clonotype turned up a few times. The J gene is TRBJ2-3, the V gene TRBV7-2; D is unclear. Germline values: CDR1 SGHTA, CDR2 FQGNSA. V shed 1 base and J shed 6 bases, with 8 bases lying between them. CDR3 size: 13 residues. This CDR3 is CASSLGDGDTQYF. CDR3 coding DNA: TGTGCCAGCAGCTTAGGGGATGGGGATACGCAGTATTTT.

The table lists this clonotype with a few counts. The V gene is TRBV7-2, the J gene TRBJ1-5, with unresolved D. The germline gives CDR1 SGHTA, CDR2 FQGNSA. Trimming shortened V by 7 bases and J by 6 bases, and 10 bases separated the two germline ends. The CDR3 extends over 12 amino acids. The CDR3 coding sequence is TGTGCCAGCAACCATGTCGGTCAGCCCCAGCATTTT. This translates into CASNHVGQPQHF. Full variable domain (remainder filled in from reference TRBV7-2 and TRBJ1-5): GAGVSQSPSNKVTEKGKDVELRCDPISGHTALYWYRQSLGQGLEFLIYFQGNSAPDKSGLPSDRFSAERTGGSVSTLTIQRTQQEDSAVYLCASNHVGQPQHFGDGTRLSIL.

The chain carries TRBV7-9 and TRBJ2-7; D perhaps matches TRBD1 (5 bases). This CDR3 region has 14 residues. The germline V gene encodes CDR1 SEHNR and CDR2 FQNEAQ (reference sequence). V was pared by 1 base and J by 2 bases, with 9 bases between. Here the CDR3 reads CASSLVDRTYEQYF. DNA of the CDR3: TGTGCCAGCAGCTTAGTCGACAGAACCTACGAGCAGTACTTC.

Of note for this clonotype: Relative to the germline gene, one junction end is altered; a read error may explain this. The chain uses TRBV20-1 and TRBJ2-1; D may be TRBD2 (6 bases). The CDR3 has 16 amino acids. Per germline, CDR1 DFQATT and CDR2 SNEGSKA (reference sequence). This chain's CDR3 is CCARSPRGSVYNEQFF. CDR3 nucleotides: TGCTGTGCTAGGAGCCCTCGGGGGAGTGTCTACAATGAGCAGTTCTTC.

This clonotype occurred many times. As DNA, the CDR3 is TGTGCCAGCAGCTTAATGGCCCCTCAAGAGACCCAGTACTTC. Translating it yields CASSLMAPQETQYF. J is TRBJ2-5 and V is TRBV7-2; D gene uncertain. V gave up 2 bases and J gave up 2 bases, with 9 bases separating them. CDR1 and CDR2 from the germline V gene are SGHTA and FQGNSA. CDR3 length: 14 amino acids.

This clonotype has just a few counts. The V call is TRBV3-1, the J call TRBJ2-1; a possible D gene is TRBD2 (5 bases). This CDR3 has 15 residues. V was clipped by 1 base and J by 6 bases, with 13 bases between them. Looked up from germline, CDR1 is LGHDT and CDR2 is YNNKEL (reference sequence). The CDR3 loop reads CASSQALAKANEQFF. CDR3 in DNA: TGTGCCAGCAGCCAAGCTCTAGCAAAGGCCAATGAGCAGTTCTTC.

The chain carries TRBV11-2 and TRBJ2-2; D is undetermined. Trimming removed 3 bases from V and 3 bases from J, with 14 bases in between. The CDR3 has 16 residues. Germline lookup yields CDR1 SGHAT and CDR2 FQNNGV. The CDR3 bases are TGTGCCAGCAGCTTCGATCTACGACGAGACACCGGGGAGCTGTTTTTT. This gives the protein CASSFDLRRDTGELFF.

This sequence joins TRBV7-2 and TRBJ2-7, with D possibly being TRBD1 or TRBD2 (5 bases each). The CDR3 totals 12 residues. Germline V gene sequence: CDR1 SGHTA, CDR2 FQGNSA. Trimming removed 5 bases from V and 8 bases from J, with 13 bases in between. CDR3 in amino acids: CASSRGVTKQYF. The CDR3 DNA reads TGTGCCAGCAGCCGAGGGGTGACAAAGCAGTACTTC.

V gene TRBV5-1 combines with J gene TRBJ2-3; 8 bases align to TRBD1. CDR1 is SGHRS, CDR2 YFSETQ, per germline. V gave up 1 base and J gave up 2 bases; unmatched junction bases: 3. This CDR3 comprises 15 residues. The CDR3 nucleotides read TGCGCCAGCAGCTTGCAGACAGGGGTCACAGATACGCAGTATTTT. Translation: CASSLQTGVTDTQYF.

This clonotype was found many times. The chain uses TRBV6-5 and TRBJ2-6, with D possibly being TRBD1 or TRBD2 (6 bases each). V lost 2 bases and J 4 bases, leaving 9 bases between the germline ends. Germline CDR1 and CDR2: MNHEY and SVGAGI. The CDR3 is 15 residues long. Written as DNA, the CDR3 is TGTGCCAGCAGTTACGGGGGGCCAGGGGCCAACGTCCTGACTTTC. Residues: CASSYGGPGANVLTF.